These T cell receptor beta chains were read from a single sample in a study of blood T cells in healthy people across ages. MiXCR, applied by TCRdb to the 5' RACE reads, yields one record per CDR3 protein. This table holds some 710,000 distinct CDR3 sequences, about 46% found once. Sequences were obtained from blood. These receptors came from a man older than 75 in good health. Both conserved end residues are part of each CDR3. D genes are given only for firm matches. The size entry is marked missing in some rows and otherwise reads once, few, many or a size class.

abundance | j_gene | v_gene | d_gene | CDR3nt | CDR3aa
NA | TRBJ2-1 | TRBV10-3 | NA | TGTGCCATCAGTGACGGGAGCAAGGGCAATGAGCAGTTCTTC | CAISDGSKGNEQFF
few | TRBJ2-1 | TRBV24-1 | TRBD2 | TGTGCCACCAGTGATTTGCTCTCTAGCGGAGGAACTCATGAGCAGTTCTTC | CATSDLLSSGGTHEQFF
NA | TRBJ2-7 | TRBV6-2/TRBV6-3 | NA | TGTGCCAGCAGACAGACAACCTACGAGCAGTACTTC | CASRQTTYEQYF
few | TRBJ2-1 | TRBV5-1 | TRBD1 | TGCGCCAGCAGCTTGGTAGGACAGGGATTCAATGAGCAGTTCTTC | CASSLVGQGFNEQFF
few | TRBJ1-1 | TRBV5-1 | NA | TGCGCCAGCAGCTTGTGGATCAGGGGAGAGAACACTGAAGCTTTCTTT | CASSLWIRGENTEAFF
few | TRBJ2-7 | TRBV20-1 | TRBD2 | TGCAGTGCCCGGGGGGCTAGCGGGGCCTACGAGCAGTACTTC | CSARGASGAYEQYF
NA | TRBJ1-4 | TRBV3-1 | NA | TGTGCCAGCAGCTTGGACAGAAATGTTGAAAAACTGTTTTTT | CASSLDRNVEKLFF
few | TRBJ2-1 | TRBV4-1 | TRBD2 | TGCGCCAGCAGCCAAGATCAAGCGGGAGTAGGGGAGCAGTTCTTC | CASSQDQAGVGEQFF
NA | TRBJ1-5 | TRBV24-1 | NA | TGTGCCACCAGTGACCCCGACAGGCAAGGTCAGCCCCAGCATTTT | CATSDPDRQGQPQHF
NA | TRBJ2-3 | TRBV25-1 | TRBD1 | TGTGCCAGCAGTGAAGCGAGGGGACAGGGTACCTTCACAGATACGCAGTATTTT | CASSEARGQGTFTDTQYF
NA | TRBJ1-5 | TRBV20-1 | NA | TGCAGTGTGGGGCGCAATCAGCCCCAGCATTTT | CSVGRNQPQHF
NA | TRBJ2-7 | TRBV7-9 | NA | TGTGCCAGCAAACCGGGCCTCCTCCGGGAGCAGTACTTC | CASKPGLLREQYF
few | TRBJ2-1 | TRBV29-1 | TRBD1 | TGCAGCGTTGGTGGAGGGACAGGGGAGAGTGAGCAGTTCTTC | CSVGGGTGESEQFF
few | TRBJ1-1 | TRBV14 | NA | TGTGCCAGCAGCCAAGATCATGGAGACACTGAAGCTTTCTTT | CASSQDHGDTEAFF
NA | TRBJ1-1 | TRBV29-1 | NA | TGCAGCGTGGCGGAGTCCAAGGGTGAAGCTTTCTTT | CSVAESKGEAFF
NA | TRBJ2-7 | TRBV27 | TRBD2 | TGTGCCAGCAGCCGGGAGGGTCCCACCTACGAGCGATACTTC | CASSREGPTYERYF
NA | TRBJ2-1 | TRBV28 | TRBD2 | TGTGCCAGCAGTTTGCGACCGGCTAGCGGGAGGGGTGAGCAGTTCTTC | CASSLRPASGRGEQFF
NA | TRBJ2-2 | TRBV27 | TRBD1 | TGTGCCAGCAGAGGGCAGGGGGTCACCGGGGAGCTGTTTTTT | CASRGQGVTGELFF
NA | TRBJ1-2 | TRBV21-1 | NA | TGTGCCAGCAGCAAAACCGTGCCCGGGGTCCCATTCTATGGCTACACCTTC | CASSKTVPGVPFYGYTF
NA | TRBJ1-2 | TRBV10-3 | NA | TGTGTCATCACCTCACCTAAGGGGCCTCTCAACGGGGGCTATGGCTACACCTTC | CVITSPKGPLNGGYGYTF
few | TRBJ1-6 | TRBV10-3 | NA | TGTGCCATCAGTGAGCGTAACAAGCTTCCTTCACCCCTCCACTTT | CAISERNKLPSPLHF
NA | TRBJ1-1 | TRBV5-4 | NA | TGTGCCAGCAGCCCCTCACCGCGGACTGACGCTTTCTTT | CASSPSPRTDAFF
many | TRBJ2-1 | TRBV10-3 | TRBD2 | TGTGCCATCAGTGAGGCTAGCGGGAGCTCCTACAATGAGCAGTTCTTC | CAISEASGSSYNEQFF
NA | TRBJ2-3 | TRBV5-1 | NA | TGCGCCAGCAGCTTGAAGGGCGGGATAAACACAGATACGCAGTATTTT | CASSLKGGINTDTQYF
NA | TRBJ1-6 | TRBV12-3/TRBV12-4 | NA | TGTGCCAGCAGTCTTACACAGAATAATTCACCCCTCCACTTT | CASSLTQNNSPLHF
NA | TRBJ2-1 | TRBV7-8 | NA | TGTGCCAGCAGCTGGGACATACAGGGAAGTGAGCAGTTCTTC | CASSWDIQGSEQFF
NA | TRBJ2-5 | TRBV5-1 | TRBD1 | TGCGCCAGCAAACTCACAGGGGGCCAAGAGACCCAGTACTTC | CASKLTGGQETQYF
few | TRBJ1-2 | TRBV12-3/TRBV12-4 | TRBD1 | TGTGCCAGCAGCATATGGACAGGGAGGGATGGCTACACCTTC | CASSIWTGRDGYTF
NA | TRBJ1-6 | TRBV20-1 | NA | TGCAGTGCTAGTTCAGAGGGAGCGGGGTCACCCCTCCACTTT | CSASSEGAGSPLHF
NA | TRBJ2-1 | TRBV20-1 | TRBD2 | TGCGGTGCTGCGCGTATGGGGACTAGCAACGACAATGAGCAGTTCTTC | CGAARMGTSNDNEQFF
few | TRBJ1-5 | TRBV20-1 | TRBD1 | TGCAGTGCTACACAGGGGTATAGCAATCAGCCCCAGCATTTT | CSATQGYSNQPQHF
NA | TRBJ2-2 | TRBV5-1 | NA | TGCGTCAGCAGCCCAGGCGCCGCGAGGGGCACCGGGGAGCTGTTTTTT | CVSSPGAARGTGELFF